Shown below are 11 T cell receptor beta chains from a single sample sequenced in a study of early T cells in non-severe SARS-CoV-2 infection. TCRdb re-derived calls from the 5' RACE reads in MiXCR, one entry per CDR3 protein. This sample has approximately 97,000 distinct CDR3 sequences, with roughly 9.6% found just once. Sequences were derived from whole blood, sampled at baseline. These receptors all come from an adult who was a healthcare worker with PCR-confirmed SARS-CoV-2 infection or an uninfected control (not recorded which).

This clonotype was detected only a few times. This chain connects TRBV12-3 or TRBV12-4 to TRBJ1-5; 7 bases line up with TRBD1. This CDR3 has 14 amino acids. V shed 2 bases, J shed 5 bases, and the junction held 3 bases outside the gene matches. CDR3 sequence reads: CASSLRTGDQPQHF. For the CDR3, the DNA is TGTGCCAGCAGTTTAAGGACAGGTGATCAGCCCCAGCATTTT.

The gene calls are TRBV20-1 and TRBJ2-5; tentative D call: TRBD1 (5 bases). This CDR3 contains 12 residues. Germline values: CDR1 DFQATT, CDR2 SNEGSKA (reference sequence). V was clipped by 6 bases and J by 2 bases, with 10 bases between them. The CDR3, as DNA: TGCAGTGCCTTATCAGGGCAAGAGACCCAGTACTTC. It translates to CSALSGQETQYF.

The genes are TRBV29-1 and TRBJ2-5; the D gene could be TRBD1 or TRBD2 (5 bases each). The V and J ends lost 0 bases and 5 bases respectively, with 10 bases between them. Germline loops: CDR1 SQVTM, CDR2 ANQGSEA. This CDR3 is built from 13 residues. The CDR3 nucleotides read TGCAGCGTTGAAGACCGCAGGGACGAGACCCAGTACTTC. It codes for CSVEDRRDETQYF.

This clonotype came up a few times. The chain is built from TRBV5-1 and TRBJ2-6; no definite D call. The CDR3 is 14 residues long. Germline values: CDR1 SGHRS, CDR2 YFSETQ. V lost 4 bases and J lost 1, with 6 bases in between. The CDR3 DNA reads as TGCGCCAGCAGCGACTCATCTGGGGCCAACGTCCTGACTTTC. Amino acid sequence: CASSDSSGANVLTF.

In its sample, this clonotype was seen many times. DNA of the CDR3: TGCAGCGCCCGGGACGGAACTTACGAGCAGTACTTC. Its translation is CSARDGTYEQYF. The rearrangement joins TRBV29-1 to TRBJ2-7; D is possibly TRBD1 or TRBD2 (5 bases each). The CDR3 consists of 12 residues. From germline, CDR1 is SQVTM and CDR2 ANQGSEA. The V end was cut by 7 bases, the J end by 4 bases, with 14 bases between.

This clonotype came up a few times. This chain uses TRBV5-8 with TRBJ2-7; a possible D gene is TRBD1 (5 bases). With 6 bases removed from V and 5 bases from J, the gap between germline ends came to 21 bases. The CDR3 runs to 15 residues. Per germline, CDR1 SGHTS and CDR2 YDEGEE. This CDR3 reads CASINYQGDGNEQYF. Here the CDR3 DNA reads TGTGCCAGCATCAACTACCAGGGCGATGGGAACGAGCAGTACTTC. Based on the CDR3 plus reference TRBV5-8 and TRBJ2-7, the full variable domain is EAGVTQSPTHLIKTRGQQATLRCSPISGHTSVYWYQQALGLGLQFLLWYDEGEERNRGNFPPRFSGRQFPNYSSELNVNALELEDSALYLCASINYQGDGNEQYFGPGTRLTVT.

At least ten counts were recorded for this clonotype. The J gene is TRBJ2-3, the V gene TRBV20-1; the match to TRBD2 covers 7 bases. V dropped 4 bases and J dropped 6; count of bases not matched to a gene: 7. The CDR3 has 13 amino acids. Germline V lookup: CDR1 DFQATT, CDR2 SNEGSKA (reference sequence). CDR3 coding DNA: TGCAGTGCTAAGTGGGAGGGCCCCGATACGCAGTATTTT. This sequence encodes CSAKWEGPDTQYF.

There are a few counts of this clonotype. V usage is TRBV5-1 and J usage is TRBJ2-3, with 10 bases lining up with TRBD2. The CDR3 contains 15 residues. V was clipped by 6 bases and J by 5 bases; unmatched bases: 9. Germline CDR1 and CDR2: SGHRS and YFSETQ. The CDR3 loop is CASTQAGGPEDTQYF. CDR3 nucleotides: TGCGCCAGCACCCAAGCGGGAGGGCCCGAAGATACGCAGTATTTT.

There are a few counts of this clonotype. This chain joins TRBV2 and TRBJ2-2, with TRBD2 matching 9 bases. V lost 11 bases, J lost 5 bases, and 9 bases stayed unmatched. The CDR3 loop spans 14 amino acids. CDR1 is SNHLY and CDR2 is FYNNEI in the germline V gene. The CDR3 DNA follows: TGTGCCTTCTCAGGGACTAGCAGTACCGGGGAGCTGTTTTTT. It is translated as CAFSGTSSTGELFF. Full variable domain (missing parts from reference TRBV2 and TRBJ2-2): EPEVTQTPSHQVTQMGQEVILRCVPISNHLYFYWYRQILGQKVEFLVSFYNNEISEKSEIFDDQFSVERPDGSNFTLKIRSTKLEDSAMYFCAFSGTSSTGELFFGEGSRLTVL.

This clonotype occurred many times. The chain combines TRBV20-1 with TRBJ2-3; the match to TRBD2 covers 8 bases. The CDR3 has 15 amino acids. Trimming cost V 3 bases and J 1 base; bases outside gene matches: 6. Per the germline V gene, CDR1 is DFQATT and CDR2 is SNEGSKA (reference sequence). The CDR3 region has the DNA TGCAGTGCTAGTCTTCCAGCGGGGGGCACAGATACGCAGTATTTT. The encoded protein is CSASLPAGGTDTQYF.

This clonotype was recorded only once. The genes are TRBV9 and TRBJ1-5; no clear D gene. V lost 4 bases to trimming and J lost 4 bases, with 9 bases between them. CDR1 SGDLS and CDR2 YYNGEE come from the germline V gene. The CDR3 sequence is 13 residues long. The CDR3 DNA reads as TGTGCCAGCAGCTCCAGCCCGAATCAGCCCCAGCATTTT. It is translated as CASSSSPNQPQHF.